This entry concerns a single T cell receptor beta chain. No antigen is known for it. Given the absence of the conserved phenylalanine or tryptophan at the CDR3 end, a read error is likely. This entry belongs to a study of vaccination and CD4 T cells after COVID-19. Study-level information: SARS-CoV-2 PCR on nasal swabs had been positive for the convalescent patients; roughly 10 were mild and one was severe.

Whole-study results and caveats: In convalescent patients, 304 of 307 vaccine-specific clones were mono-reactive for SARS-CoV-2 spike.

J was trimmed by 3 bases and V by 3 bases; bases with no gene match: 11. Germline V gene data show CDR1 as MNHEY and CDR2 as SVGEGT. The CDR3 has 16 amino acids. Oncomine TCR Beta short-read sequencing was applied to DNA from cultured CD4+ T cells. The authors extracted genomic DNA from cultured CD4+ T cells. Via MiXCR, TCRdb re-called the PCR reads, giving one row per CDR3 protein. The sample records approximately 13,000 distinct CDR3 sequences, approximately 76% being singletons. The treatment: approximately nine-day PBMC culture with coronavirus spike peptide pools or control peptides (ViraFEST assay).

The chain combines TRBV6-2 or TRBV6-3 with TRBJ2-7; 7 bases align to TRBD1. The clonotype was recovered from a human donor who had recovered from COVID-19. Sequences were obtained from CD4+ T cells from blood, cultured in vitro. For the CDR3, the DNA is TGTGCCAGCAGTTATAGGGACAGTAGGTTTGGCTACGAGCAGTACTTA. Protein: CASSYRDSRFGYEQYL.